The entry below gives a single T cell receptor (beta chain) sequence along with its context. The data are from a study of blood T cell repertoires in COVID-19. Study details: Sites in the United States, Italy and Spain provided acute and convalescent COVID-19 samples. Sample material is recorded as cDNA or gDNA derived from T cells, B-cell-depleted T cells, or PBMCs.

Authors' methods: Quantification of nucleated cells was approximated via reference gene primer amplification. Repertoires were generated with immunoSEQ multiplex PCR, while TCRdb's copy carries only in-frame clones and drops some. V, J and clone size are those of that table, while D and trimming were read from the DNA. The sample yields about 55,000 clones, 90% seen once. Trimming took 4 bases from V and 8 from J; bases not matched to a gene: 5. The CDR3 has 13 amino acids. In germline, CDR1 is LGHDT, CDR2 YNNKEL (reference sequence). The V gene is TRBV3-1 (or the pseudogene TRBV3-2), the J gene TRBJ1-2; 9 positions agree with TRBD1. The sequence was collected from a man aged 35 to 55 with acute or convalescent COVID-19. Sequenced sample: peripheral blood. CDR3 region: CASSPGQGGGYTF. Written as DNA, the CDR3 is TGTGCCAGCAGCCCGGGACAGGGAGGGGGCTACACCTTC.